The clone carrying this TCR beta chain occurred a few times. Its antigen is not known. These data belong to a study of T cells in Graves' hyperthyroidism and ophthalmopathy. Study-wide points: Ophthalmopathy was separated from stable hyperthyroidism by a 13 V-J model. The model predicted ophthalmopathy a median around 6 months before onset.

Clinical symptoms, serum thyroxine and TRAb, thyroid ultrasound and orbital computed tomography were used for the diagnoses. Germline V gene data show CDR1 as DFQATT and CDR2 as SNEGSKA (reference sequence). This CDR3 is 12 amino acids long. V was cut by 3 bases and J by 1 base, with 6 bases left in between. Amplification targeted TCR beta CDR3 regions from RNA transcripts. With the HTBI primer set, the TCR CDR3 went through a first round of RT-PCR. MiXCR, applied by TCRdb to the multiplex PCR reads, yields one record per CDR3 protein. Found here are some 510,000 distinct CDR3 sequences, roughly 46% of them singletons; the top ten hold about 8.2%.

V and J are TRBV20-1 and TRBJ1-2; D is ambiguous. Specimen: peripheral blood or thyroid tissue (not recorded which). The receptor comes from a woman between 18 and 29 years old with Graves' hyperthyroidism. CDR3 bases: TGCAGTGCTAGGGATTATAACTATGGCTACACCTTC. Encoded protein: CSARDYNYGYTF.